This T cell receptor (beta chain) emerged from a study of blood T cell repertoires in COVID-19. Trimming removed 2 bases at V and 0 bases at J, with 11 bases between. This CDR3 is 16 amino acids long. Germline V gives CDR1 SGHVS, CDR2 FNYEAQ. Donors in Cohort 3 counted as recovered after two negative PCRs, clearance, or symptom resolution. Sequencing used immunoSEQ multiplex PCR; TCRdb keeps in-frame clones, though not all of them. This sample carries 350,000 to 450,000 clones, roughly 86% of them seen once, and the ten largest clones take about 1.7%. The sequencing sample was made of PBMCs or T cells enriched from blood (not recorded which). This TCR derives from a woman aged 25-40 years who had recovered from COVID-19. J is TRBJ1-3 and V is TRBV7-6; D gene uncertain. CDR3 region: CASSLSRPSSGNTIYF. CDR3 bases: TGTGCCAGCAGCTTAAGCCGCCCGAGCTCTGGAAACACCATATATTTT.